This T cell receptor beta chain was sequenced in a study of blood T cells in healthy people across ages. Study results and limitations: Comparison with aged donors showed that long-lived donors had more naive CD4+ cells and higher diversity.

Germline values: CDR1 DFQATT, CDR2 SNEGSKA (reference sequence). The CDR3 extends over 14 amino acids. With V trimmed by 2 bases and J by 5 bases, 0 bases remained unmatched. A J-beta primer mix and a sample-barcoded 5' primer were used in a second PCR of roughly 7 to 12 cycles. Each of the samples gave a minimum of 2.5 million paired-end reads that contained CDR3. TCRdb re-analysed the 5' RACE reads in MiXCR, keeping a single row per CDR3 protein. Of almost 300,000 distinct CDR3 sequences listed, 25% to 30% are singletons. Approximately 9.1 milliliters was the volume of peripheral blood drawn from each donor. Per-sample yields of isolated PBMCs were at least 7 million. A remark on this clonotype: The antigen is not known.

This TCR derives from a woman aged 70-85 years in good health. The sequenced sample consisted of blood. The chain is built from TRBV20-1 and TRBJ2-2; TRBD2 matches at 12 bases. In DNA form, the CDR3 reads TGCAGTGCTAGACTAGCGGGAGGGACCGGGGAGCTGTTTTTT. This gives the protein CSARLAGGTGELFF.